This TCR beta chain was found in a study of blood T cells in healthy people across ages. A second about 7 to 11 cycle PCR used barcoded and J-beta primers. TCRdb analysed the 5' RACE reads with MiXCR anew, one entry per CDR3 protein. The repertoire holds 1 million to 1.2 million distinct CDR3 sequences, around two fifths seen once, with around 13% in the top ten. The authors extracted at least 5 micrograms of total RNA per sample. Germline loops: CDR1 LGHNA, CDR2 YNFKEQ. The V gene end was trimmed by 2 bases and the J gene end by 3 bases; junction bases not matched to a gene: 12. This CDR3 spans 17 amino acids. This clonotype was seen more than once but under ten times.

This chain joins TRBV4-2 and TRBJ1-2; 7 bases fit TRBD1. The receptor was derived from a man between 18 and 29 years old in good health. Sequenced input: blood. In DNA form, the CDR3 reads TGTGCCAGCAGCCAACGCACCCCGACAGGGAGGTACTATGGCTACACCTTC. This gives the protein CASSQRTPTGRYYGYTF.